This T cell receptor (beta chain) was sequenced for a study of beta chain features in type 1 diabetes. One heparinised draw, averaging roughly 0.12 L, was taken per donor. The V gene's germline CDR1 is SGHRS and CDR2 YFSETQ. This CDR3 region has 14 residues. Trimming removed 3 bases from V and 1 base from J; junction bases left unmatched: 0. Expressed TCRB transcripts were sequenced because the isolated RNA had all been reverse transcribed beforehand. Some clones are missing from TCRdb's copy, which holds only in-frame ones; the method was immunoSEQ multiplex PCR. This table has some 410,000 clones, roughly 11% appearing once. Study outcomes and limitations: PCR might preferentially amplify shorter templates, equally in patients and controls.

The table lists this clone with a few counts. The antigen remains unidentified. The receptor was derived from a woman under 30 in good health. The chain joins TRBV5-1 to TRBJ2-5; 10 bases line up with TRBD2. Source material: naive CD4+ T cells from blood. The CDR3: CASSWTSGQETQYF. In DNA, the CDR3 is TGCGCCAGCAGCTGGACTAGCGGCCAAGAGACCCAGTACTTC.